This is a list of T cell receptor beta chains from one sample in a study of human T cells and chemical hapten exposure. TCRdb re-called the RACE reads with MiXCR, one entry per CDR3 protein. Among around 350,000 distinct CDR3 sequences listed, 4.5% to 7% were seen once. The starting material was whole blood, obtained in connection with sensitization to the hapten diphenylcyclopropenone (DPC). These receptor sequences come from a woman aged 18-29 years with alopecia areata. Some clones in this sample may be carry-over from other donors' samples. The CDR3 runs from the conserved cysteine through the conserved F or W. The order of the fields is V gene, clone size, J gene, CDR3 protein. Clone size is stated in some rows and not others, as once, few, many or a class when expanded.

TRBV9	many	TRBJ2-7	CASEGIEGEQYF
TRBV4-1	.	TRBJ1-4	CASSQGGGGYKEKLFF
TRBV2	many	TRBJ1-5	CASSEAPGRPDSNQPQHF
TRBV27	few	TRBJ2-5	CASSAPGTSLETQYF
TRBV18	few	TRBJ2-5	CASSPLEGTDQETQYF
TRBV4-2	.	TRBJ1-2	CASSEQVNYGYTF
TRBV6-1	few	TRBJ1-1	CASSEETGGSTEAFF
TRBV7-2	few	TRBJ1-5	CASSLALAGDSQPQHF
TRBV18	many	TRBJ2-7	CASSLGGLSYEQYF
TRBV28	.	TRBJ1-3	CASSSPGHSFGNTIYF
TRBV7-9	many	TRBJ1-1	CASSSDTVNTEAFF
TRBV7-8	.	TRBJ1-1	CASSSTRGSPEAFF
TRBV29-1	many	TRBJ2-5	CSVDRYQGQETQYF
TRBV6-5	many	TRBJ2-5	CASSYSGPDQETQYF
TRBV5-6	many	TRBJ2-7	CASGRTEQYF
TRBV2	many	TRBJ2-7	CASSEDRTGDSYEQYF
TRBV3-1	few	TRBJ2-1	CASSQDLVSYNEQFF
TRBV5-5	.	TRBJ1-6	CASSLGWGTVNSPLHF
TRBV7-2	.	TRBJ2-5	CASSLAGGKETQYF
TRBV28	.	TRBJ2-4	CASAKNIQYF
TRBV5-1	.	TRBJ2-3	CASSGGTSENTQYF
TRBV12-3/TRBV12-4	many	TRBJ1-2	CASNSGAAPNYGYTF
TRBV20-1	few	TRBJ2-3	CSALRASDTQYF
TRBV28	.	TRBJ1-2	CASSLSGGGVGGYTF
TRBV7-3	.	TRBJ2-3	CASSLATTDTQYF
TRBV2	.	TRBJ1-6	CASSDVSGRGYSPLHF
TRBV20-1	.	TRBJ1-1	CSAREAGGPNTEAFF
TRBV11-2	few	TRBJ2-6	CASSLERDRVAGANVLTF
TRBV6-5	.	TRBJ2-1	CASRETAGPLSEQFF
TRBV14	many	TRBJ1-2	CASSPDRALYGYTF
TRBV5-1	few	TRBJ1-1	CASSIPWGTEAFF
TRBV21-1	few	TRBJ1-2	CATPKEGTSYGYTF
TRBV7-9	many	TRBJ1-1	CASSLGGGRNTEAFF
TRBV9	few	TRBJ2-4	CASRARTGVLYF
TRBV19	once	TRBJ1-2	CASSIDRDDYGYTF
TRBV2	many	TRBJ1-2	CASTQDRIYTF
TRBV20-1	many	TRBJ1-4	CSARSGGSEKLFF
TRBV10-3	many	TRBJ2-3	CATLSPDGTDTQYF
TRBV3-1	few	TRBJ1-5	CASSQGQALNQPQHF
TRBV7-9	many	TRBJ1-4	CASTRSGGNEKLFF
TRBV6-5	many	TRBJ1-5	CASSSQGARQPQHF
TRBV5-5	many	TRBJ2-7	CASSRTTGTLREQYF
TRBV4-2	many	TRBJ2-3	CASSQDRSGAGTDTQYF
TRBV5-1	.	TRBJ2-7	CASSLDGVRSSYEQYF
TRBV20-1	.	TRBJ1-1	CSAREPTGVGEAFF
TRBV12-3/TRBV12-4	.	TRBJ2-2	CASSTGGWPFTGELFF
TRBV6-5	.	TRBJ1-2	CASSFGPAAYGYTF
TRBV2	.	TRBJ1-1	CASTQQGMNEAFF
TRBV5-4	.	TRBJ1-2	CASRPLSGTGGGYTF
TRBV5-4	.	TRBJ2-3	CASSSVEGTDTQYF
TRBV21-1	many	TRBJ1-1	CASSEDGENTEAFF
TRBV5-1	few	TRBJ2-7	CASSPGQGRIYEQYF
TRBV2	many	TRBJ2-3	CASKDGSTDTQYF